Described below is a single T cell receptor beta chain sequence and its context. The antigen remains unidentified. Reverse transcribing all isolated RNA meant expressed TCRB transcripts were sequenced. Sequencing was performed with immunoSEQ multiplex PCR; in TCRdb, only in-frame clones are kept and a portion is missing. Of around 430,000 clones in the sample, approximately 30% are singletons; the top ten hold about 0.065%. These data originate in a study of beta chain features in type 1 diabetes. V was clipped by 2 bases and J by 3 bases; unmatched bases: 4. CDR3 size: 14 residues. Germline V lookup: CDR1 SGDLS, CDR2 YYNGEE. Study conclusions and caveats: A greater similarity of naive, central memory and Treg TCRB repertoires was seen among patients than among healthy donors.

Sequencing was done on a sample of naive CD4+ T cells from blood. The rearrangement uses TRBV9 and TRBJ2-7, with 8 bases identical to TRBD1. The source of this sequence is a man aged 18 to 29 in good health. CDR3 amino acids: CASSVGQGGYEQYF. For the CDR3, the DNA is TGTGCCAGCAGCGTCGGACAGGGTGGCTACGAGCAGTACTTC.